The 8 T cell receptor beta chains given below trace back to one sample, sequenced in a study of blood T cells in healthy people across ages. For the second PCR, which ran for roughly 7 to 11 cycles, a sample-barcoded 5' primer and a J-beta primer mix were used. TCRdb ran MiXCR on the 5' RACE reads and lists one entry per CDR3 protein. The table records around 1,500,000 distinct CDR3 sequences, about 43% of them present only once. The material sequenced was blood. These receptors all stem from a woman aged 18-30 years in good health.

This clonotype was counted between two and nine times. The rearrangement links TRBV12-5 to TRBJ1-2; D not certain. This CDR3 contains 13 residues. Trimming removed 0 bases at V and 6 bases at J, with 8 bases between. CDR1 is LGHNT and CDR2 is FRNRAP in the germline V gene. CDR3 in DNA: TGTGCTAGTGGTTTGGTACTGGAGAATGGCTACACCTTC. This encodes CASGLVLENGYTF.

In this sample, this clonotype turned up a few times. This chain uses TRBV7-2 with TRBJ1-5; D perhaps matches TRBD1 (5 bases). Between the trimmed V and J ends, which lost 7 bases and 0 bases, there was a span of 13 bases. The CDR3 is 15 amino acids. The germline V gene encodes CDR1 SGHTA and CDR2 FQGNSA. CDR3 coding DNA: TGTGCCAGCACTCCCCCGGGGGATAGCAATCAGCCCCAGCATTTT. Translated: CASTPPGDSNQPQHF.

This rearrangement joins TRBV6-5 to TRBJ2-4; D gene uncertain. The end of the DNA is better explained by TRBJ2-7, so the J call may be wrong. The CDR3 length is 13 residues. Per the germline V gene, CDR1 is MNHEY and CDR2 is SVGAGI. CDR3 protein: CASSYFGTYEQYF. DNA of the CDR3: TGTGCCAGCAGTTACTTTGGGACCTACGAGCAGTACTTC.

In DNA form, the CDR3 reads TGTGCCAGCAGCCCGTGGACTAGCGGGGGGGTACAGAATGAGCAGTTCTTC. It codes for CASSPWTSGGVQNEQFF. The chain joins TRBV7-3 to TRBJ2-1, with 15 nucleotides matching TRBD2. Germline CDR1 and CDR2: SGHTA and FQGTGA. The CDR3 spans 17 residues. V gave up 5 bases and J gave up 7 bases; unmatched junction bases: 9.

The rearrangement joins TRBV20-1 to TRBJ2-1, with D perhaps TRBD1 (7 bases). CDR1 is DFQATT and CDR2 is SNEGSKA in the germline V gene (reference sequence). The V gene lost 6 bases and the J gene lost 0 bases, with 12 bases spanning the gap. This CDR3 has 14 amino acids. The CDR3 reads CSARGESSYNEQFF. The CDR3 bases are TGCAGTGCCAGGGGGGAGAGCTCCTACAATGAGCAGTTCTTC.

In this sample, this clonotype turned up once. A read error may explain this, as a much larger clone is one base away. The J gene is TRBJ2-3, the V gene TRBV29-1; 8 nucleotides match TRBD1. The germline V gene has CDR1 SQVTM and CDR2 ANQGSEA. The CDR3 is 13 amino acids. In DNA, the CDR3 is TGCAGCGCCGAGGACAGGGCATCAGAGACGCAGTATTTT. This codes for CSAEDRASETQYF.

The chain is built from TRBV4-1 and TRBJ2-7, with 8 positions matching TRBD1. Germline-derived CDR1 and CDR2 are MGHRA and YSYEKL. CDR3 size: 15 residues. V lost 6 bases, J lost 5 bases, and 12 bases stayed unmatched. The CDR3 region has the DNA TGCGCCAGCAGTGCCTTTGGACAGGGTGTCCACGAGCAGTACTTC. This codes for CASSAFGQGVHEQYF.

This sequence joins TRBV5-5 and TRBJ2-7; maybe TRBD2 (5 bases). V lost 4 bases and J lost 3, with 20 bases in between. CDR3 size: 16 residues. CDR1 SGHKS and CDR2 YYEKEE come from the germline V gene (reference sequence). The CDR3 DNA follows: TGTGCCAGCAGCCCCGGTCGGGGTTCTGCGGGCTACGAGCAGTACTTC. It is translated as CASSPGRGSAGYEQYF.